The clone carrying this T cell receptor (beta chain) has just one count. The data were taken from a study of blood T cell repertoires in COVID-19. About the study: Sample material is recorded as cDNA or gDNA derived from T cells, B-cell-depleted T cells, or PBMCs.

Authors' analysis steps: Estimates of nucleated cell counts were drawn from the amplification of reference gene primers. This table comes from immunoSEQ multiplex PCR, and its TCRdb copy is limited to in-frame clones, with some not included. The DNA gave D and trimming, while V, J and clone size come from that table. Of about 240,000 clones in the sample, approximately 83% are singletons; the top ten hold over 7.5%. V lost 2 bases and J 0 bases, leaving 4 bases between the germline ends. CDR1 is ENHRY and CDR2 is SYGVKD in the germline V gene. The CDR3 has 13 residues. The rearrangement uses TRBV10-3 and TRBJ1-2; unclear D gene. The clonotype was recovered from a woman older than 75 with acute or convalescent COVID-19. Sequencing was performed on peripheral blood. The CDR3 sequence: CAISEIANYGYTF. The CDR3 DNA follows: TGTGCCATCAGTGAGATAGCTAACTATGGCTACACCTTC.